These 32 T cell receptor beta chains were sequenced from one sample in a study of radiotherapy plus CTLA-4 blockade in lung cancer. Generated by immunoSEQ multiplex PCR, the TCRdb table keeps only in-frame clones and is missing some. Of roughly 75,000 clones listed, less than 85% are singletons. Sequenced material: peripheral blood, taken from a patient treated with radiotherapy plus ipilimumab. Receptors originate from a human donor with non-small cell lung cancer who had stable disease on radiotherapy plus ipilimumab.

V gene TRBV5-1 combines with J gene TRBJ1-2, with 8 nucleotides matching TRBD1. In germline, CDR1 is SGHRS, CDR2 YFSETQ. CDR3 size: 14 residues. The trim removed 4 bases at V and 4 bases at J, leaving 6 bases unmatched. Written as DNA, the CDR3 is TGCGCCAGCAGCCAGGGGACAGGTTCCTATGGCTACACCTTC. Protein sequence: CASSQGTGSYGYTF.

The rearrangement joins TRBV6-6 to TRBJ2-7; TRBD1 aligns across 7 bases. The germline V gene has CDR1 MNHNY and CDR2 SVGAGI (reference sequence). After removal of 0 bases from V and 7 bases from J, the junction contained 6 bases not matched to a gene. CDR3 length: 14 amino acids. Written as DNA, the CDR3 is TGTGCCAGCAGTTACTCGAACAGGGGACAAGAGCAGTACTTC. It translates to CASSYSNRGQEQYF.

The chain uses TRBV21-1 and TRBJ2-1; the table's D call, TRBD2, has no DNA check behind it. TRBV21-1 is given as a pseudogene. The CDR3 has 15 residues. The CDR3 nucleotides are TGTGCCAGCAGGTTAGGGACTAGCACCTACAATGAGCAGTTCTTC. Protein sequence: CASRLGTSTYNEQFF.

The chain employs TRBV2 and TRBJ2-7; 7 bases are shared with TRBD1. Germline V gene lookup returns CDR1 SNHLY and CDR2 FYNNEI. The CDR3 length is 18 residues. V was clipped by 6 bases and J by 5 bases; unmatched bases: 22. The DNA of the CDR3 is TGTGCCAGCAGGTTACGGGACAGTACTTTCTACAGGGGCCACGAGCAGTACTTC. Translation: CASRLRDSTFYRGHEQYF.

This clone was seen once. The CDR3 loop reads CASSPPRSVRDEQFF. CDR3 sequence (DNA): TGTGCCAGCTCACCACCAAGGTCGGTCAGGGATGAGCAGTTCTTC. This chain connects TRBV18 to TRBJ2-1, with D possibly being TRBD1 (5 bases). The CDR3 totals 15 residues. Looked up from germline, CDR1 is KGHSH and CDR2 is LQKENI. Trimming shortened V by 0 bases and J by 8 bases, and 14 bases separated the two germline ends.

The chain is built from TRBV11-2 and TRBJ1-1; no reliable D call. Germline values: CDR1 SGHAT, CDR2 FQNNGV. The CDR3 has 13 residues. Trimming pared 2 bases from V and 1 base from J, leaving 5 bases between. The CDR3 is CASSLKGNTEAFF. CDR3 nucleotide sequence: TGTGCCAGCAGCTTAAAAGGGAACACTGAAGCTTTCTTT.

The rearrangement links TRBV5-4 to TRBJ1-2, with TRBD1 matching over 10 bases. The CDR3 has 15 residues. With 2 bases clipped from V and 2 bases from J, the junction kept 3 bases outside the gene matches. The germline V gene encodes CDR1 SGHNT and CDR2 YYREEE (reference sequence). CDR3 sequence: CASSFSTGGNYGYTF. The DNA of the CDR3 is TGTGCCAGCAGCTTTTCGACAGGGGGCAACTATGGCTACACCTTC.

This chain joins TRBV23-1 and TRBJ1-2; TRBD1 might be the D (5 bases). TRBV23-1 is labeled an ORF, and its function is uncertain. CDR3 length: 15 residues. With 7 bases removed from V and 0 bases from J, the gap between germline ends came to 15 bases. The CDR3: CASTRDSFANYGYTF. DNA of the CDR3: TGCGCCAGCACCCGCGACAGCTTTGCTAACTATGGCTACACCTTC.

The V and J genes are TRBV2 and TRBJ1-1, with D possibly matching TRBD1 (6 bases). Deletions cut 6 bases from V and 1 base from J, with 12 bases between. This CDR3 has 14 residues. Germline V gives CDR1 SNHLY, CDR2 FYNNEI. CDR3 residues: CASRGHSRNTEAFF. The CDR3 nucleotides read TGTGCCAGCAGGGGACACTCGAGGAACACTGAAGCTTTCTTT.

This clone appeared a few times. The CDR3 is CASTSDFRDIHEQFF. CDR3 nucleotides: TGTGCCAGCACCTCTGACTTCCGGGACATCCATGAGCAGTTCTTC. The rearrangement uses TRBV28 and TRBJ2-1, with D perhaps TRBD1 (6 bases). Germline-derived CDR1 and CDR2 are MDHEN and SYDVKM. The V end was cut by 7 bases, the J end by 8 bases, with 21 bases between. CDR3 length: 15 amino acids.

V usage is TRBV19 and J usage is TRBJ2-6, with a weak D call TRBD2 (5 bases). CDR3 size: 17 residues. The V gene lost 8 bases and the J gene lost 0 bases, with 17 bases spanning the gap. Germline CDR1 is LNHDA and CDR2 is SQIVND (reference sequence). The CDR3 nucleotides read TGTGCCAGTGCGGACTCTTCGAGAGGCTCTGGGGCCAACGTCCTGACTTTC. It translates to CASADSSRGSGANVLTF.

The chain links TRBV2 to TRBJ2-1, with 7 bases fitting TRBD1. The CDR3 spans 11 residues. In germline, CDR1 is SNHLY, CDR2 FYNNEI. The trim removed 6 bases at V and 7 bases at J, leaving 0 bases unmatched. CDR3 region: CASSRGNEQFF. In DNA form, the CDR3 reads TGTGCCAGCAGCAGGGGGAATGAGCAGTTCTTC.

The chain is built from TRBV11-2 and TRBJ1-2; D gene ambiguous. The germline CDR1 and CDR2 sequences are SGHAT and FQNNGV. V dropped 5 bases and J dropped 4 bases, with 11 bases sitting between them. This CDR3 is 13 amino acids long. The CDR3, as DNA: TGTGCCAGCAGCCTACAGTCGATCTATGGCTACACCTTC. Residues: CASSLQSIYGYTF.

V is TRBV20-1 and J is TRBJ2-5; the D gene is possibly TRBD2 (6 bases). Looked up from germline, CDR1 is DFQATT and CDR2 is SNEGSKA (reference sequence). The CDR3 length is 11 residues. V lost 3 bases to trimming and J lost 5 bases, with 7 bases between them. The chain's CDR3 is CSAREGETQYF. The CDR3 DNA sequence: TGCAGTGCTAGGGAGGGGGAGACCCAGTACTTC.

The rearrangement links TRBV7-3 to TRBJ2-1, with D perhaps matching TRBD1 (6 bases). The CDR3 totals 13 residues. Germline CDR1 reads SGHTA; CDR2 reads FQGTGA. Between the trimmed V and J ends, which lost 5 bases and 4 bases, there was a span of 9 bases. As DNA, the CDR3 is TGTGCCAGCAGCCTAGGACAGTACAATGAGCAGTTCTTC. It is translated as CASSLGQYNEQFF. The complete variable domain, with remaining parts taken from reference TRBV7-3 and TRBJ2-1, reads GAGVSQTPSNKVTEKGKYVELRCDPISGHTALYWYRQSLGQGPEFLIYFQGTGAADDSGLPNDRFFAVRPEGSVSTLKIQRTERGDSAVYLCASSLGQYNEQFFGPGTRLTVL.

This clone was seen once. The chain links TRBV2 to TRBJ1-5, with a tentative D call TRBD1 (6 bases). This CDR3 comprises 14 residues. Germline-derived CDR1 and CDR2 are SNHLY and FYNNEI. Trimming removed 8 bases from V and 0 bases from J, with 11 bases in between. The CDR3 DNA is TGTGCCAGCTCCCGGGACAATAGCAATCAGCCCCAGCATTTT. This codes for CASSRDNSNQPQHF.

This sequence joins TRBV7-9 and TRBJ2-1; 7 bases match TRBD2. The germline V gene encodes CDR1 SEHNR and CDR2 FQNEAQ (reference sequence). J lost 8 bases, V lost 1 base, and 8 bases had no gene match. The CDR3 has 15 residues. As DNA, the CDR3 is TGTGCCAGCAGCTTAGACTCAGCGGGGTTGGATGAGCAGTTCTTC. This encodes CASSLDSAGLDEQFF.

This clone showed up just once. The rearrangement uses TRBV27 and TRBJ1-2, with D perhaps matching TRBD1 (6 bases). Between the trimmed V and J ends, which lost 2 bases and 8 bases, there was a span of 12 bases. Per germline, CDR1 MNHEY and CDR2 SMNVEV (reference sequence). The CDR3 contains 13 residues. The CDR3 nucleotides read TGTGCCAGCAGTTTACTGGGGGCGGAGGGCTACACCTTC. Encoded protein: CASSLLGAEGYTF.

The chain combines TRBV6-5 with TRBJ2-3, with a weak D call TRBD1 (5 bases). Trimming stripped 4 bases from V and 0 bases from J, with 8 bases between. CDR3 length: 14 amino acids. Germline V gene sequence: CDR1 MNHEY, CDR2 SVGAGI. The CDR3 is CASSSRQSTDTQYF. The CDR3 nucleotides are TGTGCCAGCAGTTCGCGACAGAGCACAGATACGCAGTATTTT.

This chain connects TRBV19 to TRBJ2-1; the match to TRBD2 covers 9 bases. In germline, CDR1 is LNHDA, CDR2 SQIVND (reference sequence). V shed 4 bases and J 7 bases; nucleotides not matched to a gene: 5. The CDR3 consists of 14 residues. The CDR3 sequence: CASSSSGSRNEQFF. The CDR3 nucleotides are TGTGCCAGTAGTAGTAGCGGGAGTAGGAATGAGCAGTTCTTC.

The V call is TRBV6-5, the J call TRBJ2-7; 11 nucleotides align to TRBD2. CDR3 length equals 15 residues. V lost 6 bases and J lost 4; bases outside the gene matches: 8. Germline V gene sequence: CDR1 MNHEY, CDR2 SVGAGI. In DNA, the CDR3 is TGTGCCAGCAGAGCCCCGGGACTAGCGGCTTACGAGCAGTACTTC. Amino acids: CASRAPGLAAYEQYF.

V and J are TRBV4-1 and TRBJ2-5; TRBD1 matches 11 bases. The CDR3 runs 16 residues. Per germline, CDR1 MGHRA and CDR2 YSYEKL. Trimming took 0 bases from V and 5 from J; bases not matched to a gene: 5. CDR3 loop: CASSQEGTGGWETQYF. CDR3 DNA sequence: TGCGCCAGCAGCCAAGAAGGGACAGGGGGTTGGGAGACCCAGTACTTC.

V and J are TRBV18 and TRBJ1-1, with D tentatively TRBD1 (5 bases). Trimming left V 0 bases short and J 11 bases short, with 10 bases between. Germline values: CDR1 KGHSH, CDR2 LQKENI. CDR3 length: 12 residues. CDR3 sequence: CASSPPRGAAFF. The DNA of the CDR3 is TGTGCCAGCTCACCACCGCGAGGGGCGGCTTTCTTT.

The rearrangement links TRBV7-3 to TRBJ2-1; D gene ambiguous. Germline V CDR1 and CDR2: SGHTA, FQGTGA. The CDR3 is made up of 13 amino acids. V dropped 1 base and J dropped 6 bases, with 7 bases sitting between them. CDR3 sequence: CASSLRQVNEQFF. The DNA for the CDR3 is TGTGCCAGCAGCTTAAGGCAGGTCAATGAGCAGTTCTTC.

In its sample, this clone was seen once. DNA of the CDR3: TGTGCCAGCAGCCCCACAGGGGGAGGGGCTGAAGCTTTCTTT. Amino acid sequence: CASSPTGGGAEAFF. The chain links TRBV7-3 to TRBJ1-1, with 8 bases identical to TRBD1. With V trimmed by 5 bases and J by 6 bases, 8 bases remained unmatched. CDR3 length: 14 amino acids. Looked up from germline, CDR1 is SGHTA and CDR2 is FQGTGA.

This chain links TRBV28 with TRBJ2-5; 7 nucleotides agree with TRBD2. The DNA end favors TRBJ2-7, so the J call may be wrong. CDR3 length: 15 amino acids. Looked up from germline, CDR1 is MDHEN and CDR2 is SYDVKM. This chain's CDR3 is CASSPPTGLTYEQYF. CDR3 nucleotide sequence: TGTGCCAGCAGTCCCCCAACGGGACTAACCTACGAGCAGTACTTC.

This clone was seen only once. The chain links TRBV4-1 to TRBJ2-5; 11 nucleotides agree with TRBD2. The ends lost 0 bases at V and 5 bases at J; junction bases unmatched: 8. The CDR3 is made up of 17 amino acids. CDR1 and CDR2 (germline): MGHRA, YSYEKL. The CDR3 DNA sequence: TGCGCCAGCAGCCAAGAAGGTAGCGGGAGGGCCTCGGAGACCCAGTACTTC. It encodes CASSQEGSGRASETQYF.

About this clone itself: Other DNA sequences in this specimen translate into the identical CDR3. The V and J genes are TRBV6-5 and TRBJ2-3, with D possibly matching TRBD2 (6 bases). CDR3 length: 15 residues. Germline CDR1 MNHEY, CDR2 SVGAGI. Trimming shortened V by 2 bases and J by 3 bases, and 12 bases separated the two germline ends. The CDR3 is CASSYILAGTDTQYF. CDR3 nucleotide sequence: TGTGCCAGCAGTTACATACTAGCCGGGACAGATACGCAGTATTTT.

The V call is TRBV11-2, the J call TRBJ1-6; no firm D call. Germline V gene lookup returns CDR1 SGHAT and CDR2 FQNNGV. The CDR3 consists of 16 residues. The V gene lost 5 bases and the J gene lost 10 bases, with 21 bases spanning the gap. The CDR3 sequence: CASSDGFGVPESPLHF. CDR3 nucleotide sequence: TGTGCCAGCAGCGATGGATTCGGTGTGCCCGAATCACCCCTCCACTTT. Full variable domain (rest looked up from reference TRBV11-2 and TRBJ1-6): EAGVAQSPRYKIIEKRQSVAFWCNPISGHATLYWYQQILGQGPKLLIQFQNNGVVDDSQLPKDRFSAERLKGVDSTLKIQPAKLEDSAVYLCASSDGFGVPESPLHFGNGTRLTVT.

The rearrangement links TRBV7-9 to TRBJ2-5, with 7 bases identical to TRBD1. V trimming: 3 bases; J trimming: 9 bases; junction bases outside the gene matches: 10. This CDR3 region has 14 residues. Germline assignment: CDR1 SEHNR and CDR2 FQNEAQ (reference sequence). DNA for the CDR3: TGTGCCAGCAGCTTCCTAGACAGGGATCGGGCCCAGTACTTC. Its translation: CASSFLDRDRAQYF.

V usage is TRBV7-2 and J usage is TRBJ2-2, with D possibly TRBD2 on 5 matching bases. Deletions cut 2 bases from V and 6 bases from J, with 10 bases between. The germline V gene has CDR1 SGHTA and CDR2 FQGNSA. The CDR3 covers 14 residues. The CDR3 DNA sequence: TGTGCCAGCAGCTTACTTTCGGGGTCCGGGGAGCTGTTTTTT. It is translated as CASSLLSGSGELFF.

The sample holds one count of this clone. The chain couples TRBV9 to TRBJ2-1; D may correspond to TRBD1 or TRBD2 (6 bases each). The germline CDR1 and CDR2 sequences are SGDLS and YYNGEE. The V end was cut by 0 bases, the J end by 5 bases, with 9 bases between. The CDR3 loop spans 14 amino acids. CDR3 bases: TGTGCCAGCAGCGTAGAAGGGGGGAACAATGAGCAGTTCTTC. Its translation: CASSVEGGNNEQFF. The full variable domain, with the rest looked up from reference TRBV9 and TRBJ2-1, is DSGVTQTPKHLITATGQRVTLRCSPRSGDLSVYWYQQSLDQGLQFLIQYYNGEERAKGNILERFSAQQFPDLHSELNLSSLELGDSALYFCASSVEGGNNEQFFGPGTRLTVL.